The present T cell receptor beta chain was sequenced within a study of blood T cell repertoires in COVID-19. The overall study: The United States, Italy and Spain supplied acute and convalescent COVID-19 samples.

V lost 6 bases to trimming and J lost 4 bases, with 12 bases between them. Germline lookup yields CDR1 SGHTA and CDR2 FQGTGA. This CDR3 has 13 amino acids. Per the original methods: Reference gene primer amplification gave nucleated cell count estimates. The protocol was immunoSEQ multiplex PCR, while the TCRdb copy is restricted to in-frame clones and leaves out a portion. That table supplies the V and J calls and clone size; D and trimming were determined from the DNA. The sample has more than 200,000 clones; over 70% are singletons. The TCR was taken from a man aged 40-50 years with acute or convalescent COVID-19. Sequencing used peripheral blood. The chain carries TRBV7-3 and TRBJ1-1; no firm D call. CDR3 sequence: CASSLTRSTEAFF. The CDR3 DNA follows: TGTGCCAGCAGTCTTACCCGGAGCACTGAAGCTTTCTTT.